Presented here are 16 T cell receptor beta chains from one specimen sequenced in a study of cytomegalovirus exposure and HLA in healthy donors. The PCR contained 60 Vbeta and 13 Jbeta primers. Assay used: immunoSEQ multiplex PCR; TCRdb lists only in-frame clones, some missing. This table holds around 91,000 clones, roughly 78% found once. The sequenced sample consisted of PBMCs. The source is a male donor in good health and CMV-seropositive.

The CDR3 nucleotides read TGTGCCAGTAGTATATATAGCAATGAGCAGTTCTTC. It yields the protein CASSIYSNEQFF. The V gene is TRBV19, the J gene TRBJ2-1; D not resolved. V lost 2 bases to trimming and J lost 6 bases, with 5 bases between them. In germline, CDR1 is LNHDA, CDR2 SQIVND (reference sequence). The CDR3 loop spans 12 amino acids. Filled out from reference TRBV19 and TRBJ2-1, the complete variable domain reads DGGITQSPKYLFRKEGQNVTLSCEQNLNHDAMYWYRQDPGQGLRLIYYSQIVNDFQKGDIAEGYSVSREKKESFPLTVTSAQKNPTAFYLCASSIYSNEQFFGPGTRLTVL.

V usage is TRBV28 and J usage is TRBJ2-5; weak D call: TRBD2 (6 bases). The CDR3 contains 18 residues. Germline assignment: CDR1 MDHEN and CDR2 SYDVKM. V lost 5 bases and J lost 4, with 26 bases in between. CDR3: CASSPTTSSLDFGETQYF. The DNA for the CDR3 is TGTGCCAGCAGTCCTACGACTAGTTCGTTGGACTTTGGAGAGACCCAGTACTTC. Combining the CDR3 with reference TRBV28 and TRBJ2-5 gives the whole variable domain DVKVTQSSRYLVKRTGEKVFLECVQDMDHENMFWYRQDPGLGLRLIYFSYDVKMKEKGDIPEGYSVSREKKERFSLILESASTNQTSMYLCASSPTTSSLDFGETQYFGPGTRLLVL.

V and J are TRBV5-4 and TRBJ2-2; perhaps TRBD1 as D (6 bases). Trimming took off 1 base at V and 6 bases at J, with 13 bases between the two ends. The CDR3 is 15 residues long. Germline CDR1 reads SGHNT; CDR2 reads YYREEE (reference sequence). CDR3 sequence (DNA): TGTGCCAGCAGCTTGTTGCAGGGGACGCCCGGGGAGCTGTTTTTT. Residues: CASSLLQGTPGELFF.

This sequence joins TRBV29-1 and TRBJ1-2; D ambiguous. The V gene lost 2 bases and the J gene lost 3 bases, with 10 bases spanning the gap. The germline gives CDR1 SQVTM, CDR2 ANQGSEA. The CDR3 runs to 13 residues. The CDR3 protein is CSVERREDYGYTF. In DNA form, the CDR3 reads TGCAGCGTTGAAAGGCGCGAGGACTATGGCTACACCTTC.

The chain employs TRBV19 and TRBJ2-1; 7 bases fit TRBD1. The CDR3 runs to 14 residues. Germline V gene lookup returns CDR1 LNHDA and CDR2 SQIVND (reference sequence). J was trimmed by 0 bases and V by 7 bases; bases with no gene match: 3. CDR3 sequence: CASNPGGSYNEQFF. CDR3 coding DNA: TGTGCCAGTAATCCAGGGGGCTCCTACAATGAGCAGTTCTTC.

CDR3 sequence (DNA): TGTGCCAGCAGCTTAGACTTGGACACCGGGGAGCTGTTTTTT. Residues: CASSLDLDTGELFF. The V gene is TRBV7-6, the J gene TRBJ2-2; no clear D. Germline loops: CDR1 SGHVS, CDR2 FNYEAQ. The V end was cut by 1 base, the J end by 3 bases, with 6 bases between. The CDR3 sequence is 14 residues long.

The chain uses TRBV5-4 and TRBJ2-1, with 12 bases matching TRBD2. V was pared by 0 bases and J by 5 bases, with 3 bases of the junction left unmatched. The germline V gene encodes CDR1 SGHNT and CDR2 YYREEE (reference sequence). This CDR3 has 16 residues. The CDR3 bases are TGTGCCAGCAGCTTGGCTAGCGGGAGGGCCAACAATGAGCAGTTCTTC. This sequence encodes CASSLASGRANNEQFF.

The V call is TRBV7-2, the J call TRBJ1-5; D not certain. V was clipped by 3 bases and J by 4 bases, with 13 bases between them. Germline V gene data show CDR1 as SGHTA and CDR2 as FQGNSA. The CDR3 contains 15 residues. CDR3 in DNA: TGTGCCAGCAGCTTTTTACCGGGAGATAATCAGCCCCAGCATTTT. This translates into CASSFLPGDNQPQHF.

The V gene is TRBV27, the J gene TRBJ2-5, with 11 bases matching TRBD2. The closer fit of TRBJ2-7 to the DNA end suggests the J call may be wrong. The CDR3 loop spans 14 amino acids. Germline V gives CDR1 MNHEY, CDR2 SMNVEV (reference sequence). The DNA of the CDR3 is TGTGCCAGTGGACTAGCGGGTGCCTCCTACGAGCAGTACTTC. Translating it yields CASGLAGASYEQYF.

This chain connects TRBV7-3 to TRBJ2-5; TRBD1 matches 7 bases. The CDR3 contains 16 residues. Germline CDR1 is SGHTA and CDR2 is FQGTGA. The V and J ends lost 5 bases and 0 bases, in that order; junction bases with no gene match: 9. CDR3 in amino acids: CASSPGTALYQETQYF. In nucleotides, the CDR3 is TGTGCCAGCAGCCCCGGGACAGCACTGTACCAAGAGACCCAGTACTTC.

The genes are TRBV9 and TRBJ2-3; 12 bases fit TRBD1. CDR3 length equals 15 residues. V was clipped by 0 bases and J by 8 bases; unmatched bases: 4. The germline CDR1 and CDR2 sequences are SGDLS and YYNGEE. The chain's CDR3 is CASSVEGQGAGTQYF. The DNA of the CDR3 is TGTGCCAGCAGCGTAGAGGGACAGGGGGCAGGTACGCAGTATTTT.

The CDR3 DNA reads TGTGCCAGCAGAAAATACCTGGGGCGAGGTACAAAACTGGGCCCTTTAGGGCCCCAGCATTTT. Protein: CASRKYLGRGTKLGPLGPQHF. The rearrangement uses TRBV27 and TRBJ1-5, with a tentative D call TRBD1 (5 bases). The CDR3 has 21 residues. The germline V and J ends were trimmed by 6 bases and 9 bases, with 39 bases remaining between them. From germline, CDR1 is MNHEY and CDR2 SMNVEV (reference sequence).

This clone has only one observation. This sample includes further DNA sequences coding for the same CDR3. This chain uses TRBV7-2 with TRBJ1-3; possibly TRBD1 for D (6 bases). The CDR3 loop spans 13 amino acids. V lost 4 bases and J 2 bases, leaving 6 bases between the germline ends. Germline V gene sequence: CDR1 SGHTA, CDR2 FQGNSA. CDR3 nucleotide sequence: TGTGCCAGCAGCTCAGGGGCTGGAAACACCATATATTTT. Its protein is CASSSGAGNTIYF.

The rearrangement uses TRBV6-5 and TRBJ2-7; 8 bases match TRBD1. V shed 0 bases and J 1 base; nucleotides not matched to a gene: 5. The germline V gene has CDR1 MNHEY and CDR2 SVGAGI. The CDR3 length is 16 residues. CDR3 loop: CASSYSDRGGSYEQYF. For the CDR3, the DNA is TGTGCCAGCAGTTACTCTGACAGGGGTGGATCCTACGAGCAGTACTTC.

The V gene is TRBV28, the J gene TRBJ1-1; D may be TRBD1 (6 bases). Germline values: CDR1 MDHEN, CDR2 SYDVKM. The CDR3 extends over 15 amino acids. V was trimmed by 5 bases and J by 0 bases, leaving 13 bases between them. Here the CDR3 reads CASSPLQGLNTEAFF. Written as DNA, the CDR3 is TGTGCCAGCAGTCCGCTACAGGGTTTGAACACTGAAGCTTTCTTT.

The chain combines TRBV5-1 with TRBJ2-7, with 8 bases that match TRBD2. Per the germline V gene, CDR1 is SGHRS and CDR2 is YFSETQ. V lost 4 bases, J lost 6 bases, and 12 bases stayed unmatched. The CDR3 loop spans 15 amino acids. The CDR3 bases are TGCGCCAGCAGCGGCCAGGGACTAGGGGCCCTCGAGCAGTACTTC. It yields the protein CASSGQGLGALEQYF.